The table lists the clone carrying this T cell receptor beta chain with a count of one. The data are from a study of blood T cell repertoires in COVID-19. The repertoire was sequenced with immunoSEQ multiplex PCR; TCRdb's copy has only in-frame clones and lacks some. Of hundreds of thousands of clones listed, 88% are singletons. Germline CDR1 reads SGHRS; CDR2 reads YFSETQ. There are 14 residues in the CDR3. V dropped 6 bases and J dropped 8; count of bases not matched to a gene: 11. The sequenced sample was PBMCs or T cells enriched from blood (not recorded which). The source of this sequence is a woman aged 45-60 years with acute COVID-19. The chain is built from TRBV5-1 and TRBJ2-1; 7 nucleotides align to TRBD1. For the CDR3, the DNA is TGCGCCAGCATGGTAGGGGGCGTTTTGGATGAGCAGTTCTTC. It is translated as CASMVGGVLDEQFF. The full variable domain, its missing parts supplied by reference TRBV5-1 and TRBJ2-1, is KAGVTQTPRYLIKTRGQQVTLSCSPISGHRSVSWYQQTPGQGLQFLFEYFSETQRNKGNFPGRFSGRQFSNSRSEMNVSTLELGDSALYLCASMVGGVLDEQFFGPGTRLTVL.